This T cell receptor beta chain was recorded in a study of Tregs in tolerant kidney transplant recipients. As for this clone: Its antigen is not known.

CDR3 length: 15 residues. V lost 1 base and J 1 base, leaving 10 bases between the germline ends. Germline V lookup: CDR1 MGHRA, CDR2 YSYEKL. Notes on the study in general: Findings come from small patient numbers and require larger validation.

Measured with immunoSEQ multiplex PCR; TCRdb has only the in-frame clones, and not every one. Of more than 12,000 clones in the sample, around 77% were seen once. The starting material was Tregs from blood, obtained before the transplant. This sequence joins TRBV4-1 and TRBJ1-1; D unresolved. The receptor was derived from a human donor who received a combined kidney and bone marrow transplant. The CDR3 reads CASSQVITGNTEAFF. The DNA for the CDR3 is TGCGCCAGCAGCCAAGTTATCACGGGGAACACTGAAGCTTTCTTT.